This is a list of T cell receptor beta chains from one sample in a study of metastatic and nonmetastatic thyroid tumors. TCRdb called clones again from the PCR reads with MiXCR. The table shows tens of thousands of clones, with less than 25% occurring only once. Material for sequencing was blood. These receptors were collected from a female donor with papillary thyroid cancer or a benign thyroid nodule (not recorded which). Some clones in this sample may be carry-over from other donors' samples. Each CDR3 is given with its conserved first and last residue. A D gene is named only where the DNA matches it firmly. Rows may omit the clone size; those that give it use once, few, many or a size class.

V gene	clone size	D gene	CDR3 length	J gene	CDR3 protein	CDR3 DNA
TRBV11-2	many	NA	12	TRBJ2-7	CASSSGLYEQYF	TGTGCCAGCAGCTCTGGACTCTACGAGCAGTACTTC
TRBV4-1	NA	NA	15	TRBJ2-7	CASSQDRGGSYEQYF	TGCGCCAGCAGCCAAGACAGAGGCGGCTCCTACGAGCAGTACTTC
TRBV2	many	NA	13	TRBJ2-2	CASSVGLTGELFF	TGTGCCAGCAGTGTTGGGCTGACCGGGGAGCTGTTTTTT
TRBV3-1	few	TRBD2	15	TRBJ2-3	CASSGGGLATDTQYF	TGTGCCAGCAGCGGGGGGGGACTAGCGACAGATACGCAGTATTTT
TRBV2	once	NA	16	TRBJ2-3	CASSRLSVGRADTQYF	TGTGCCAGCAGTAGACTATCGGTAGGGCGTGCAGATACTCAGTATTTT
TRBV20-1	many	NA	13	TRBJ1-6	CSARVDRNSPLHF	TGCAGTGCTAGAGTAGACAGAAATTCACCCCTCCACTTT
TRBV19	many	NA	15	TRBJ2-7	CASSPGIAFSYEQYF	TGTGCCAGTAGTCCCGGGATAGCGTTTTCCTACGAGCAGTACTTC
TRBV20-1	few	NA	10	TRBJ2-1	CSARYNEQFF	TGCAGTGCTAGATACAATGAGCAGTTCTTC
TRBV12-3/TRBV12-4	few	TRBD1	15	TRBJ2-7	CASSLGTGHSGEQYF	TGTGCCAGCAGTTTAGGGACAGGGCACTCGGGGGAGCAGTACTTC
TRBV4-2	NA	NA	15	TRBJ2-2	CASSQDKQSTGELFF	TGTGCCAGCAGCCAAGATAAACAGAGCACCGGGGAGCTGTTTTTT
TRBV28	NA	TRBD1	13	TRBJ1-2	CASIPQGAGGYTF	TGTGCCAGCATTCCACAGGGGGCCGGTGGCTACACCTTC
TRBV11-2	many	TRBD1	15	TRBJ1-2	CASSPRQGPNYGYTF	TGTGCCAGCAGCCCCCGACAGGGACCTAACTATGGCTACACCTTC
TRBV20-1	many	NA	11	TRBJ2-5	CSANANPTQYF	TGCAGTGCTAACGCGAATCCGACCCAGTACTTC
TRBV3-1	many	NA	17	TRBJ2-1	CASSHKPRLVTYNEQFF	TGTGCCAGCAGCCACAAACCACGACTAGTAACCTACAATGAGCAGTTCTTC
TRBV2	few	TRBD2	15	TRBJ2-7	CASSEIMSGLAVQYF	TGTGCCAGCAGTGAAATTATGTCGGGACTAGCGGTACAGTACTTC
TRBV28	few	NA	12	TRBJ2-1	CARVDRDELYDF	TGTGCCAGGGTAGACCGGGACGAACTTTATGACTTC
TRBV7-8	few	NA	12	TRBJ2-2	CAIQQGTGELFF	TGTGCCATTCAGCAGGGGACCGGGGAGCTGTTTTTT
TRBV4-1	many	TRBD2	15	TRBJ2-3	CASSQDHGLAGPRHF	TGCGCCAGCAGCCAAGATCACGGACTAGCGGGCCCACGACATTTT
TRBV10-3	NA	TRBD1	14	TRBJ2-5	CAIRADRGQETQYF	TGTGCCATCAGGGCGGACAGGGGCCAAGAGACCCAGTACTTC
TRBV12-3/TRBV12-4	NA	TRBD1	15	TRBJ1-1	CASSIRGRGDTEAFF	TGTGCCAGCAGTATTAGGGGGCGCGGGGACACTGAAGCTTTCTTT
TRBV5-1	many	NA	16	TRBJ1-6	CASSLLPAGDNSPLHF	TGCGCCAGCAGCTTGTTGCCAGCAGGAGATAATTCACCCCTCCACTTT
TRBV9	NA	NA	14	TRBJ2-7	CAISPVKSGYEQYF	TGTGCCATCAGCCCCGTTAAGTCGGGATACGAGCAGTACTTC
TRBV5-1	NA	TRBD2	15	TRBJ2-1	CASSTTSGSYNEQFF	TGCGCCAGCAGCACTACTAGCGGGTCCTACAATGAGCAGTTCTTC
TRBV20-1	NA	TRBD2	14	TRBJ2-2	CSAIAGGKTGELFF	TGCAGTGCTATAGCGGGAGGTAAAACCGGGGAGCTGTTTTTT
TRBV29-1	NA	NA	13	TRBJ1-1	CSATSEWKSEAFF	TGCAGCGCTACGAGTGAGTGGAAGTCTGAAGCTTTCTTT
TRBV11-2	NA	NA	18	TRBJ1-2	CASSSTGTRAPDYGGYTF	TGTGCCAGCAGCTCCACCGGGACAAGGGCCCCTGACTATGGCGGCTACACCTTC
TRBV9	NA	NA	14	TRBJ2-7	CASSVGGSSYEQYF	TGTGCCAGCAGCGTTGGCGGTTCCTCCTACGAGCAGTACTTC
TRBV11-2	many	TRBD1	15	TRBJ1-5	CASSLEGTGNQPQHF	TGTGCCAGCAGCTTAGAGGGGACAGGAAATCAGCCCCAGCATTTT
TRBV7-9	many	NA	14	TRBJ2-7	CASSPGLVAYEQYF	TGTGCCAGCAGCCCAGGGCTAGTCGCCTACGAGCAGTACTTC
TRBV28	few	NA	16	TRBJ2-1	CASTPNVMEAYNEQFF	TGTGCCAGCACCCCCAATGTGATGGAGGCTTACAATGAGCAGTTCTTC
TRBV14	many	TRBD2	19	TRBJ2-7	CASSQEGTSGRFSSYEQYF	TGTGCCAGCAGCCAAGAAGGGACTAGCGGGAGATTTTCCTCCTACGAGCAGTACTTC